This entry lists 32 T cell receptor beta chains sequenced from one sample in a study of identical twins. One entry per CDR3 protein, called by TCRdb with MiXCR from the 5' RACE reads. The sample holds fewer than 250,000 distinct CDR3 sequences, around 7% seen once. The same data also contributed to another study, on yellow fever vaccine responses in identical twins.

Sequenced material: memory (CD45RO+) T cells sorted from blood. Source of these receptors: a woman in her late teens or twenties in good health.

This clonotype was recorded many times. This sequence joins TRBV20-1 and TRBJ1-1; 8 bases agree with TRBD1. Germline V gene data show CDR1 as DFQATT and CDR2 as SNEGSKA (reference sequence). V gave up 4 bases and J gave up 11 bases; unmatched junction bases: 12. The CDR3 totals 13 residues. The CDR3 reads CSAKVAGGIEAFF. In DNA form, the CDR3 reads TGCAGTGCTAAGGTGGCAGGGGGCATAGAGGCTTTCTTT.

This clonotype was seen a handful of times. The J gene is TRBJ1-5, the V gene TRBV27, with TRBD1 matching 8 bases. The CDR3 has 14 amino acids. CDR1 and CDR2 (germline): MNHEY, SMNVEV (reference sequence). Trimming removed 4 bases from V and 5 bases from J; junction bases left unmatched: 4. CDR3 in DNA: TGTGCCAGCAGTTCCGACAGGGGCGATCAGCCCCAGCATTTT. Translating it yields CASSSDRGDQPQHF.

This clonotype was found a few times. The chain's CDR3 is CSAIGQTPNQPQHF. CDR3 in DNA: TGCAGTGCTATCGGACAGACACCAAATCAGCCCCAGCATTTT. The chain couples TRBV20-1 to TRBJ1-5; possibly TRBD1 for D (6 bases). This CDR3 region has 14 residues. CDR1 is DFQATT, CDR2 SNEGSKA, per germline (reference sequence). Deletions cut 4 bases from V and 4 bases from J, with 14 bases between.

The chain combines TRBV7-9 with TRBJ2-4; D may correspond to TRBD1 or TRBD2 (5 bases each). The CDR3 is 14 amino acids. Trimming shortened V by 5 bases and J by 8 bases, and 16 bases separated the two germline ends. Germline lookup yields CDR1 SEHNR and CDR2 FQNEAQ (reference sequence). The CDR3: CASSHRGLGDIQYF. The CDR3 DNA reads TGTGCCAGCAGCCACCGGGGCCTGGGGGACATTCAGTACTTC.

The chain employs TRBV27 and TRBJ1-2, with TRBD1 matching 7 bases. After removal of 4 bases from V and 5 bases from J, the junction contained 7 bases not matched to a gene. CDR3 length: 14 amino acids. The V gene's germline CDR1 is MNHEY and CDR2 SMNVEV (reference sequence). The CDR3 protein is CASSSTGQTYGYTF. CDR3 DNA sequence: TGTGCCAGCAGTTCCACGGGACAGACGTATGGCTACACCTTC.

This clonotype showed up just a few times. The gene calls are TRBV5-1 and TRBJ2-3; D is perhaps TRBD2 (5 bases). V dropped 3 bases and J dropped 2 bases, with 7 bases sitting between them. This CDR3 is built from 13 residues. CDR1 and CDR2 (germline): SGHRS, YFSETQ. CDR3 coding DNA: TGCGCCAGCAGCTCGGACTTCACAGATACGCAGTATTTT. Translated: CASSSDFTDTQYF.

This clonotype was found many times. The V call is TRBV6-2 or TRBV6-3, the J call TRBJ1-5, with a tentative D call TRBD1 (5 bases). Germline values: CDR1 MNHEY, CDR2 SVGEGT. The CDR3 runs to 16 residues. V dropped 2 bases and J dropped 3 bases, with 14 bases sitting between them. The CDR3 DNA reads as TGTGCCAGCAGTTACGGGGGGGGGTGGAACAATCAGCCCCAGCATTTT. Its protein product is CASSYGGGWNNQPQHF.

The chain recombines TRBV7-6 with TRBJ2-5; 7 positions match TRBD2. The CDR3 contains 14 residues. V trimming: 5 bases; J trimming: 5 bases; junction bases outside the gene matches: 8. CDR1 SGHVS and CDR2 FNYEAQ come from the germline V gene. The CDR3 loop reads CASSPGRAPETQYF. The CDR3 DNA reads TGTGCCAGCAGCCCTGGGAGGGCCCCTGAGACCCAGTACTTC.

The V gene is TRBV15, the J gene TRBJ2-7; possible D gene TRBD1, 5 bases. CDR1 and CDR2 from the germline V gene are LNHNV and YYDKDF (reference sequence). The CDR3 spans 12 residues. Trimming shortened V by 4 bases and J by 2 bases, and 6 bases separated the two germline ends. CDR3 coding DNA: TGTGCCACCAGCAAAGGGGCCTACGAGCAGTACTTC. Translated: CATSKGAYEQYF.

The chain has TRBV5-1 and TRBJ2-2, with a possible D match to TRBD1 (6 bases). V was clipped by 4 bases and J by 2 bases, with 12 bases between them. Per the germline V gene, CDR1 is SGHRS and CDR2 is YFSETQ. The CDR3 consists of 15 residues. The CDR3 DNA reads TGCGCCAGCAGCCCAACACAGGGTAACACCGGGGAGCTGTTTTTT. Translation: CASSPTQGNTGELFF.

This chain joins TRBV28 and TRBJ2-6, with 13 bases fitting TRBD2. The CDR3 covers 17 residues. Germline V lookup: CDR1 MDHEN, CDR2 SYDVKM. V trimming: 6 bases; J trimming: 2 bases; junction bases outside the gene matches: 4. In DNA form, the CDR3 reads TGTGCCAGCAGACGGGGGACTAGCGGGGCTGGGGCCAACGTCCTGACTTTC. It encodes CASRRGTSGAGANVLTF. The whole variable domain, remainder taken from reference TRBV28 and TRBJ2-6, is DVKVTQSSRYLVKRTGEKVFLECVQDMDHENMFWYRQDPGLGLRLIYFSYDVKMKEKGDIPEGYSVSREKKERFSLILESASTNQTSMYLCASRRGTSGAGANVLTFGAGSRLTVL.

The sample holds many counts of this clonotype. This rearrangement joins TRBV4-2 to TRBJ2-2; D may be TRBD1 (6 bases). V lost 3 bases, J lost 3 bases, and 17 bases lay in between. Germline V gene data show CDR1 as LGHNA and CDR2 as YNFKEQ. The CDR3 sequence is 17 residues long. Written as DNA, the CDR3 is TGTGCCAGCAGCCACGCCTGGACAGCCTCGGACACCGGGGAGCTGTTTTTT. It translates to CASSHAWTASDTGELFF.

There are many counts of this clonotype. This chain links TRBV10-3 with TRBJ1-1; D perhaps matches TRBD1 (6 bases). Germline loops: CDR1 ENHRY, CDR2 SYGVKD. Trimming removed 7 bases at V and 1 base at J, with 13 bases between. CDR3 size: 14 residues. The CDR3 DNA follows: TGTGCCATCACCATACAGGGAAGGAACACTGAAGCTTTCTTT. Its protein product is CAITIQGRNTEAFF.

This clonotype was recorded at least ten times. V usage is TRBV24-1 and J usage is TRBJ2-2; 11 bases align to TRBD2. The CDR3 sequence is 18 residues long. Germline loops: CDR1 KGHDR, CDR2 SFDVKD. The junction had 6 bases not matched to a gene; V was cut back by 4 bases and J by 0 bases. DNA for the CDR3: TGTGCCACCAGTGAACAAGGACTAGCGGGCGCGAACACCGGGGAGCTGTTTTTT. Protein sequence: CATSEQGLAGANTGELFF.

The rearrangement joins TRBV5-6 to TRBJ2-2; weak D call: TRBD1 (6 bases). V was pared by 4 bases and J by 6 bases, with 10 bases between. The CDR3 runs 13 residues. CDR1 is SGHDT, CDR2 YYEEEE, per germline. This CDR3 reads CASSGTIAGELFF. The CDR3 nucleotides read TGTGCCAGCAGCGGGACAATCGCCGGGGAGCTGTTTTTT.

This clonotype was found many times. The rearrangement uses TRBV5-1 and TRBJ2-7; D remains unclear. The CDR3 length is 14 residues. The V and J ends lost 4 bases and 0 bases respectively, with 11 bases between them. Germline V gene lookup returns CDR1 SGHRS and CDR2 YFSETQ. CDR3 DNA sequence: TGCGCCAGCAGCCTCAGTTCTAACTCCTACGAGCAGTACTTC. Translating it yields CASSLSSNSYEQYF. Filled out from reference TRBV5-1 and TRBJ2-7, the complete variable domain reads KAGVTQTPRYLIKTRGQQVTLSCSPISGHRSVSWYQQTPGQGLQFLFEYFSETQRNKGNFPGRFSGRQFSNSRSEMNVSTLELGDSALYLCASSLSSNSYEQYFGPGTRLTVT.

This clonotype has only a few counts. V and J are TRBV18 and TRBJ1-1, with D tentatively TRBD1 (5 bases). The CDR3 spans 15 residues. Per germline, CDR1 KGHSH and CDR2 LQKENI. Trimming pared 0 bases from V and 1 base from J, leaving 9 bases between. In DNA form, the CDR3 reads TGTGCCAGCTCACCACCCTCCAGGGAGAACACTGAAGCTTTCTTT. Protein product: CASSPPSRENTEAFF.

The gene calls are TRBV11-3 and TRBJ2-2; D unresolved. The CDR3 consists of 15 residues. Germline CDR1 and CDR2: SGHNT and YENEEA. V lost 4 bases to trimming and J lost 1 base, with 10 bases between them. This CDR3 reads CASSSSFENTGELFF. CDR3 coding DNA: TGTGCCAGCAGCTCTTCGTTTGAGAACACCGGGGAGCTGTTTTTT.

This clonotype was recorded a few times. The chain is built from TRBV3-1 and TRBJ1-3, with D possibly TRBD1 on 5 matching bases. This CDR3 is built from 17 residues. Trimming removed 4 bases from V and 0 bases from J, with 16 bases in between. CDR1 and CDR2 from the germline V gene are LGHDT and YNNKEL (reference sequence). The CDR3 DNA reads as TGTGCCAGCAGCCTCAGAGGAGGGGCCAACTCTGGAAACACCATATATTTT. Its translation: CASSLRGGANSGNTIYF. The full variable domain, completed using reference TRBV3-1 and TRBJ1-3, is DTAVSQTPKYLVTQMGNDKSIKCEQNLGHDTMYWYKQDSKKFLKIMFSYNNKELIINETVPNRFSPKSPDKAHLNLHINSLELGDSAVYFCASSLRGGANSGNTIYFGEGSWLTVV.

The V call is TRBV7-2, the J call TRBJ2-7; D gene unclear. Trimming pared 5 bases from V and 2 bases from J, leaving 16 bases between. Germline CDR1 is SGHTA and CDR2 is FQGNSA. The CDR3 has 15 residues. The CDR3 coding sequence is TGTGCCAGCAGCACCCCCCAGCGAACGCCCTACGAGCAGTACTTC. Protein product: CASSTPQRTPYEQYF.

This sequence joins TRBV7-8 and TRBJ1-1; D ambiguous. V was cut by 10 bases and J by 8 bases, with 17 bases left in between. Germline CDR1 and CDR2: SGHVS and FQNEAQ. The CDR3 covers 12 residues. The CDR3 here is CATRGNAPEAFF. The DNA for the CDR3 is TGTGCCACCCGCGGTAACGCTCCCGAAGCTTTCTTT. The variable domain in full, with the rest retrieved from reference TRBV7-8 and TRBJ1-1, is GAGVSQSPRYKVAKRGQDVALRCDPISGHVSLFWYQQALGQGPEFLTYFQNEAQLDKSGLPSDRFFAERPEGSVSTLKIQRTQQEDSAVYLCATRGNAPEAFFGQGTRLTVV.

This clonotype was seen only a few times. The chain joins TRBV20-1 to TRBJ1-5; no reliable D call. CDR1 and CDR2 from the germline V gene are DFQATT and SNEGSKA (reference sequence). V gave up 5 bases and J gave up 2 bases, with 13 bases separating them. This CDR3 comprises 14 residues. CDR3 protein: CSAQTGYRNQPQHF. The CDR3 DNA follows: TGCAGTGCTCAAACCGGTTATCGCAATCAGCCCCAGCATTTT.

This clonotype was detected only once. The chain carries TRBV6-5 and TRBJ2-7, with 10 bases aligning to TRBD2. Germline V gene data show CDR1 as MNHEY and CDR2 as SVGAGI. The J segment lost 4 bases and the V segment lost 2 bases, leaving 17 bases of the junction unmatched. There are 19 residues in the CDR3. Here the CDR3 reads CASSYRPGPAGGNKYEQYF. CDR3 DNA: TGTGCCAGCAGTTACCGGCCGGGACCAGCGGGAGGGAACAAATACGAGCAGTACTTC.

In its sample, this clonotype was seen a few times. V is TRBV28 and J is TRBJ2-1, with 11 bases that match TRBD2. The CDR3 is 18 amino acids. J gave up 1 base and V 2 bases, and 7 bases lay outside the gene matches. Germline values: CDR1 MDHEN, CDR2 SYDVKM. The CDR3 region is CASSLQPPSGRSYNEQFF. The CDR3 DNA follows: TGTGCCAGCAGTTTACAACCCCCTAGCGGGAGGTCCTACAATGAGCAGTTCTTC.

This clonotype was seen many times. This chain's CDR3 is CAISESILGGSGDQPQHF. CDR3 nucleotide sequence: TGTGCCATCAGTGAGTCGATTCTCGGGGGGTCGGGCGATCAGCCCCAGCATTTT. The chain combines TRBV10-3 with TRBJ1-5; possibly TRBD1 for D (5 bases). Germline CDR1 reads ENHRY; CDR2 reads SYGVKD. The CDR3 is 18 amino acids. The ends were cut back, 0 bases at V and 5 bases at J, with 20 bases in the middle.

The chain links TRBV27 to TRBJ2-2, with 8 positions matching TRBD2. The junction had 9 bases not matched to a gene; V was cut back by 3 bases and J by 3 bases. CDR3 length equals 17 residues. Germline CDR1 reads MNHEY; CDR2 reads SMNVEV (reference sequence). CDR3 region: CASSFSLGLAYTGELFF. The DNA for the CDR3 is TGTGCCAGCAGTTTTTCCCTTGGACTAGCTTACACCGGGGAGCTGTTTTTT.

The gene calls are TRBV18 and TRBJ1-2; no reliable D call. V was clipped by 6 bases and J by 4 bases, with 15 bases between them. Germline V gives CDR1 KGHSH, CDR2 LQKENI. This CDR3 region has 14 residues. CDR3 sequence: CASSRERGSYGYTF. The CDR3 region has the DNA TGTGCCAGCTCCCGGGAGCGGGGATCCTATGGCTACACCTTC.

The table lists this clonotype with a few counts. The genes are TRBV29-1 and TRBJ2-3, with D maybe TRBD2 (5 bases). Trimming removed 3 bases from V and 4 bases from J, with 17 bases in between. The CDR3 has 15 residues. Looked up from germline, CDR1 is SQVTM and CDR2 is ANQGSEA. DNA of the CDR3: TGCAGCGTTGAGGCCCTCTTAGGGAGTGCAGATACGCAGTATTTT. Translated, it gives CSVEALLGSADTQYF.

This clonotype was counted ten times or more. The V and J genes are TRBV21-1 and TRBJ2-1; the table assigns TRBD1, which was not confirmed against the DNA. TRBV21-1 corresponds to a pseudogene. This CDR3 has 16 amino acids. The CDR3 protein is CASSQKSGEKYNEQFF. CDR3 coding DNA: TGTGCCAGCAGTCAAAAGTCAGGGGAGAAGTACAATGAGCAGTTCTTC.

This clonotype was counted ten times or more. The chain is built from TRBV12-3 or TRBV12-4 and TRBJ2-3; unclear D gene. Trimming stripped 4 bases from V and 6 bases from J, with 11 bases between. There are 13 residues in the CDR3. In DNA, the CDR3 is TGTGCCAGCAGTTCCCCCACCCACGATACGCAGTATTTT. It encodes CASSSPTHDTQYF.

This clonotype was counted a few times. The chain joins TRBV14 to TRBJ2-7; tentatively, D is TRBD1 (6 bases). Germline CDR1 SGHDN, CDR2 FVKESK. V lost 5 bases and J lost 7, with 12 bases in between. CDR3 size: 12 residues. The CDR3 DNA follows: TGTGCCAGCAGCATACAGGGATGGGAGCAGTACTTC. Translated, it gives CASSIQGWEQYF. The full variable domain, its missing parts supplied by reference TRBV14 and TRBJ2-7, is EAGVTQFPSHSVIEKGQTVTLRCDPISGHDNLYWYRRVMGKEIKFLLHFVKESKQDESGMPNNRFLAERTGGTYSTLKVQPAELEDSGVYFCASSIQGWEQYFGPGTRLTVT.

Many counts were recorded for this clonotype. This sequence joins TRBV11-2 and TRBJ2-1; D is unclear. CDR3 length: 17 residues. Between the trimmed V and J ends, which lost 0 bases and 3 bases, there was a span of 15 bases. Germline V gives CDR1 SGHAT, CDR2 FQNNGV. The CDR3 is CASSLEVFLRIYNEQFF. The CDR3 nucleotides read TGTGCCAGCAGCTTAGAGGTGTTCCTAAGGATCTACAATGAGCAGTTCTTC.